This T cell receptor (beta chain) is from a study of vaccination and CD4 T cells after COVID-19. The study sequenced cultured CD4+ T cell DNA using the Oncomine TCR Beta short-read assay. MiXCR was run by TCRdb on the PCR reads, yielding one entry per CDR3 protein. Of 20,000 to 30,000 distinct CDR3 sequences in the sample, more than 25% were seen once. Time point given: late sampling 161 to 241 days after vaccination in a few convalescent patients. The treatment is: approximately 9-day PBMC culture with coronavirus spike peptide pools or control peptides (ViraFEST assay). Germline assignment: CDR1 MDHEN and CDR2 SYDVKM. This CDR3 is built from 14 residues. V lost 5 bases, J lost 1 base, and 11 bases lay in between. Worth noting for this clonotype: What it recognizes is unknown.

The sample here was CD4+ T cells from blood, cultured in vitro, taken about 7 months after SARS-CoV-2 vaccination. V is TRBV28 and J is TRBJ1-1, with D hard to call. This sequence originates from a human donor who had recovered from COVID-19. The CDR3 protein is CASSIRRTNTEAFF. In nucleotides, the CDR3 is TGTGCCAGCAGTATCCGGAGAACGAACACTGAAGCTTTCTTT. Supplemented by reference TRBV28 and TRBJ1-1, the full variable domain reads DVKVTQSSRYLVKRTGEKVFLECVQDMDHENMFWYRQDPGLGLRLIYFSYDVKMKEKGDIPEGYSVSREKKERFSLILESASTNQTSMYLCASSIRRTNTEAFFGQGTRLTVV.